Following are 10 T cell receptor beta chains from one sample sequenced in a study of T-cell memory formation after mild COVID-19. TCRdb re-called the 5' RACE reads through MiXCR, storing one row per CDR3 protein. This sample has hundreds of thousands of distinct CDR3 sequences, with around 21% found just once. The sample taken for sequencing was PBMCs or a T cell subset sorted from them (not recorded which). The receptors were sampled from an adult woman who had mild COVID-19 (a few samples of this study predate the infection). Cell type and time point are not known.

This clonotype was detected many times. The chain couples TRBV10-3 to TRBJ2-7; maybe TRBD2 (5 bases). The germline V and J ends were trimmed by 6 bases and 0 bases, with 12 bases remaining between them. Germline CDR1 ENHRY, CDR2 SYGVKD. This CDR3 region has 14 residues. CDR3 protein: CAIRTTDSSYEQYF. DNA for the CDR3: TGTGCCATCAGAACGACGGACTCCTCCTACGAGCAGTACTTC.

The chain employs TRBV6-5 and TRBJ2-7; 11 bases agree with TRBD2. Germline assignment: CDR1 MNHEY and CDR2 SVGAGI. Unmatched junction bases numbered 5, after V lost 7 bases and J lost 0 bases. CDR3 length: 15 residues. The CDR3: CASKKGTSGSYEQYF. In DNA form, the CDR3 reads TGTGCCAGCAAGAAAGGGACTAGCGGCTCCTACGAGCAGTACTTC.

This clonotype was recorded a few times. The chain recombines TRBV11-2 with TRBJ2-7; TRBD1 might be the D (5 bases). Trimming took off 1 base at V and 5 bases at J, with 15 bases between the two ends. Germline CDR1 SGHAT, CDR2 FQNNGV. The CDR3 spans 15 residues. The CDR3 region has the DNA TGTGCCAGCAGCTTAGGACAGCCGAGCGTGAACGAGCAGTACTTC. Encoded protein: CASSLGQPSVNEQYF.

In this sample, this clonotype turned up a few times. The J gene is TRBJ2-7, the V gene TRBV7-6; D may correspond to TRBD1 or TRBD2 (5 bases each). V shed 5 bases and J shed 2 bases, with 10 bases lying between them. Germline assignment: CDR1 SGHVS and CDR2 FNYEAQ. The CDR3 is made up of 13 amino acids. For the CDR3, the DNA is TGTGCCAGCAGCCACGAGGGGCCCTACGAGCAGTACTTC. It codes for CASSHEGPYEQYF.

V gene TRBV29-1 combines with J gene TRBJ2-2; a weak D match, TRBD2 (7 bases). The CDR3 runs to 15 residues. Looked up from germline, CDR1 is SQVTM and CDR2 is ANQGSEA. V was clipped by 7 bases and J by 4 bases, with 19 bases between them. The CDR3 sequence is CSALGGGRGTGELFF. Written as DNA, the CDR3 is TGCAGCGCCCTGGGGGGGGGGCGCGGCACCGGGGAGCTGTTTTTT.

V usage is TRBV24-1 and J usage is TRBJ2-3, with a weak D call TRBD1 (6 bases). The CDR3 extends over 15 amino acids. Trimming left V 4 bases short and J 2 bases short, with 12 bases between. The germline gives CDR1 KGHDR, CDR2 SFDVKD. CDR3 sequence reads: CATSDPRTATDTQYF. The DNA of the CDR3 is TGTGCCACCAGTGACCCCCGGACAGCCACAGATACGCAGTATTTT.

This sequence joins TRBV11-3 and TRBJ1-1; D might be TRBD1 (6 bases). Trimming removed 4 bases from V and 0 bases from J, with 9 bases in between. Germline V gene data show CDR1 as SGHNT and CDR2 as YENEEA. The CDR3 sequence is 14 residues long. CDR3 sequence: CASSSQGLNTEAFF. CDR3 DNA: TGTGCCAGCAGCTCCCAGGGGTTGAACACTGAAGCTTTCTTT.

This clonotype was picked up a small number of times. This chain uses TRBV12-3 or TRBV12-4 with TRBJ2-7; TRBD1 might be the D (6 bases). V lost 5 bases, J lost 7 bases, and 15 bases lay in between. The CDR3 contains 13 residues. CDR3 in amino acids: CASSLAGAGEQYF. The CDR3 DNA reads TGTGCCAGCAGTCTCGCAGGGGCAGGAGAGCAGTACTTC.

This chain joins TRBV28 and TRBJ2-3; no clear D gene. V lost 5 bases and J lost 8, with 11 bases in between. CDR1 and CDR2 (germline): MDHEN, SYDVKM. The CDR3 is 12 residues long. CDR3 residues: CASSPPWGTQYF. The CDR3 nucleotides are TGTGCCAGCAGTCCTCCCTGGGGTACGCAGTATTTT.

This clonotype was recorded a few times. The rearrangement uses TRBV4-2 and TRBJ2-1; 11 bases are a match to TRBD2. J gave up 1 base and V 0 bases, and 8 bases lay outside the gene matches. The germline CDR1 and CDR2 sequences are LGHNA and YNFKEQ. The CDR3 is made up of 19 amino acids. The CDR3 nucleotides read TGTGCCAGCAGCCAAGATACCGTGCTAGCGGGGGGATCCTACAATGAGCAGTTCTTC. This codes for CASSQDTVLAGGSYNEQFF.